This T cell receptor (beta chain) was recorded in a study of T cells of healthy individuals. This CDR3 is built from 15 residues. Germline loops: CDR1 LGHDT, CDR2 YNNKEL (reference sequence). The ends were cut back, 1 base at V and 0 bases at J, with 7 bases in the middle. This clonotype was counted ten times or more. In TCRdb, the 5' RACE reads were re-called with MiXCR into one record per CDR3 protein. The sample shows some 100,000 distinct CDR3 sequences, under 20% of them seen only once. V gene TRBV3-1 combines with J gene TRBJ1-5; D not certain. The receptor was isolated from a human donor in good health. The CDR3 loop reads CASSQGANSNQPQHF. CDR3 sequence (DNA): TGTGCCAGCAGCCAAGGGGCCAATAGCAATCAGCCCCAGCATTTT.